This TCR beta chain was documented in a study of cytomegalovirus exposure and HLA in healthy donors (dated by TCRdb to about 2017). For the study in its entirety: According to an earlier analysis of 587 of the donors, about 179 million T cells yielded roughly 100 million unique TCR beta sequences and roughly 280 Gb of sequence data. Typing coverage differed by locus: A, B, C, DRB1 and DQB1 were typed in about 629-640 donors, DQA1 in about 560, DPA1 in 600 to 610, and DPB1 in 400 to 480. An early release covering about 600 HLA-typed donors comprised approximately 300 gigabases of sequencing data and roughly 85 million unique TCR sequences. The genetic ancestry cluster associated with self-reported Caucasian donors included around 76% of the roughly 360 genotyped donors. Along with the roughly 670-subject first cohort, a separate validation cohort of over 90 different subjects was used. Four or five DR-DQ haplotypes were handled as single units for association and clustering because linkage in the cohort was strong. Using immunosequencing, the study profiled T cell repertoires from 666 subjects and related those repertoires to cytomegalovirus serostatus. Rather than drawing on any new phenotypic data, the later analysis identified candidate immune exposures from TCR beta sequences and the way those sequences occurred across donors. The study aimed to test whether signatures of past pathogen exposure could be identified by cataloging public T cell receptors. Among about 360 genotyped donors of the cohort, an average of around 240,000 unique TCR beta nucleotide sequences were sequenced per donor, roughly 18% of them non-productive. HLA typing covered class I and class II loci at four-digit resolution. Genome-wide SNP genotypes for about 65% of the roughly 670 donors were used in a later genetic analysis, which treated that subset as a discovery cohort. A later analysis re-examined previously published TCR beta repertoires from more than 550 donors and added high-resolution HLA genotyping to investigate patterns of TCR occurrence. Donor age, sex, ethnicity and CMV serostatus were compiled alongside the repertoire data. Every discovery cohort repertoire had been produced on one sequencing platform. To decide whether each TCR beta V gene segment behaved as functional or pseudogenic, an earlier analysis of some 570 of the donors relied on high-throughput TCR beta sequencing. The study combined high-throughput TCR immunosequencing, statistical association of individual TCRs with disease status, and machine learning to predict cytomegalovirus infection status. The full study reports these points: It was suggested by the authors that the approach could potentially be generalized to other disease states and immunological phenotypes. According to a later analysis, parvovirus B19, influenza, CMV and Epstein-Barr virus appeared linked to several top co-occurrence clusters. The presence/absence analyses assumed that sequencing depth was roughly uniform across donors, and that assumption may not be true. Three of the identified cytomegalovirus-associated TCR beta chains were confirmed in vitro to be specific for cytomegalovirus antigens. In a later genetic analysis, a missense DCLRE1C variant was associated with V-gene and J-gene trimming of TCR beta chains, and the association was replicated in an independent cohort. Most TCR sequences were observed very rarely across donors, whereas some public TCRs were present in many individuals. An earlier analysis of some 560 of the donors showed that most TCR beta V segments appeared in productive rearrangements either about 90% or about 30% of the time, which broadly matched IMGT annotations. Correlated functional status among segregating V segments might reflect linkage disequilibrium, but an unknown experimental factor could not be ruled out. In the study, around 150 TCR beta chains were listed as associated with cytomegalovirus. Assigning TCR associations to individual alleles was difficult when HLA alleles, especially DR and DQ, strongly co-occurred. At a false discovery rate of 0.05, a later analysis linked approximately 18,000 TCR beta sequences to specific HLA alleles. Because the 87-base-pair reads could not distinguish some IMGT-functional V segments, including TRBV6-2 and TRBV6-3, those segments were excluded. Cytomegalovirus status was reported to be diagnosed by the classifier with high specificity and sensitivity in both the original and validation cohorts. The cohort was sequenced for TCR beta chains only, and without alpha or paired-chain data the features that could be detected were limited. A further reported finding was that TCR beta sequences accurately predicted the HLA-A and HLA-B alleles for most subjects in the first cohort. According to a later analysis, most CMV-associated TCR beta chains appeared to be HLA-restricted, and the HLA associations seemed to be driven largely by CMV exposure. In a later genetic analysis, fewer N-insertions in productive TCRs were reported among donors in an Asian-associated ancestry cluster than the roughly 700-donor mean. A later analysis found that TCR association rates varied across HLA loci, with DRB1 alleles showing the most associated TCRs and HLA-C alleles the fewest. Because HLA typing was missing for some donors at each locus, association tests included only the typed subset. In a later analysis, HLA-associated TCR beta chains were found to be more clonally expanded and to have lower generation probabilities than equally common non-associated chains. For the cohort, immune exposure information was limited to CMV serostatus. A cluster of highly shared sequence variants was judged likely to represent a technical artifact of the sequencing pipeline. Because counts were too low, some 17 rarely observed V segments, including chromosome 9 orphons, were left out of the earlier analysis of a few hundred of the donors.

The V and J ends are trimmed by 4 bases and 8 bases, leaving 9 bases between them. From a lookup of the germline V gene, CDR1 and CDR2 are SGHDN and FVKESK. The CDR3 holds 12 amino acids from the cysteine to the phenylalanine. CDR3 DNA only is kept here, 36 bases in frame from base 1. On this clone: It lacks a known antigen. No much larger clone exists at a distance of one base, and base qualities are not known.

Library method: the immunoSEQ multiplex PCR assay. For the multiplex PCR, a mixture combining 60 forward primers for TCR Vbeta segments and 13 reverse primers for TCR Jbeta segments was used. The CDR3 region of rearranged TCR beta genes was amplified from genomic DNA by a multiplex PCR assay. Amplified TCR beta libraries were sequenced as 87-base-pair reads on the Illumina HiSeq System. As for the original processing: A later analysis tallied 80 million to 95 million unique TCR beta chains across the roughly 610 repertoires, and approximately 12 million of those chains were shared by two or more donors. A nearest-neighbor algorithm error-corrected the raw reads and collapsed the reads into unique sequences, merging closely related sequences to remove PCR and sequencing errors. Alignment of CDR3 sequences to IMGT reference sequences was used to assign V, D and J gene segments. For a sequence to be retained, a match of at least six nucleotides to both a V gene segment and a J gene segment was required. Rearrangements were classified as productive when the CDR3 lacked stop codons and remained in frame with V and J, and all other rearrangements were classified as non-productive. Following IMGT convention, CDR3 was defined as the stretch from the second conserved V-encoded cysteine to the conserved J-encoded phenylalanine. Sequences without an unambiguous match to a single V gene segment were excluded from the earlier analysis of a few hundred of the donors. An earlier analysis of 587 of the donors classified V segments as functional when productive rearrangements were above 56.7% and as segregating when the standard deviation between donors was above 5%. To diagnose cytomegalovirus status from the catalog of TCR beta chain sequences, a statistical classification framework was built. In a later analysis, V and J genes were assigned by comparing TCR nucleotide sequences against IMGT/GENE-DB human TR gene sequences. Using the TCRdist pipeline, a later analysis assigned CDR3 sequences along with most-parsimonious VDJ recombination scenarios. In a later analysis, every TCR beta chain was defined by the combination of its CDR3 amino acid sequence and its V-gene family, and reads without a unique V-gene family were dropped. A later analysis removed several hundred highly shared, low-generation-probability nucleotide sequences to deal with suspected cross-contamination and a sequencing artifact. A later analysis calculated a clonal expansion index for each public chain from normalized within-repertoire ranks of inferred template counts. In a later analysis, generation probabilities were computed using a VDJ recombination model fitted to out-of-frame rearrangements, and the results were checked against IGoR. In a later analysis, hypergeometric tests were used to score TCR-TCR, TCR-HLA and TCR-CMV co-occurrence, with a repertoire-size bias correction applied to TCR pairs. To estimate false discovery rates, a later analysis permuted the HLA or CMV assignments 20 times. In a later analysis, co-occurring TCRs were grouped with DBSCAN, and TCRdist sequence similarity was added when clustering was performed within HLA-allele-positive subsets. Repertoires with fewer than 30,000 or more than 120,000 public chains, plus five repertoires with anomalous nucleotide sharing, were excluded from co-occurrence clustering. The source is immuneACCESS, and TCRdb retained only in-frame sequences with V and J called. Part of the clones is not carried over; for the studies checked, unresolved V genes explain less than half of this, and the remainder is unexplained. The V and J calls and clone size come from that table; D and trimming were worked out from the DNA. The sample profile shows 150,000 or so clones; around 77% of them were found once. The ten largest clones add up to 1% of the sample.

The cohort was made up of 666 healthy bone marrow donors. Cohort members were all nominally healthy when sampled, although unrecorded immune exposures were likely present. The donor tested CMV seropositive and was one of the 289 seropositive cohort members. A peripheral blood sample was collected from each donor, and TCR beta sequencing was performed on peripheral blood mononuclear cells. The Qiagen DNeasy Blood Extraction Kit was used to extract genomic DNA from the blood cell samples. This chain joins TRBV14 to TRBJ2-1; the D gene is possibly TRBD1, with 5 bases matching. The sample was PBMCs. The TCR originated in a woman aged 50 to 65 in good health and CMV-seropositive. The nucleotide sequence is TGTGCCAGCAGCCCTGGGGCCTATGAGCAGTTCTTC. Its protein product is CASSPGAYEQFF. With the portions outside the CDR3 filled from the reference TRBV14 and TRBJ2-1 genes, the complete variable region becomes EAGVTQFPSHSVIEKGQTVTLRCDPISGHDNLYWYRRVMGKEIKFLLHFVKESKQDESGMPNNRFLAERTGGTYSTLKVQPAELEDSGVYFCASSPGAYEQFFGPGTRLTVL.